This TCR beta chain was found in a study of regulatory T cells in long-lasting Graves disease. Whole-study results and caveats: The study found TRBV28, TRBJ1-2 and TRBJ2-5 favored in persistent disease.

As for time point: newly diagnosed GD, antithyroid drugs for less than 3 months. TCR sequences were obtained from RNA taken from PBMCs. Germline V CDR1 and CDR2: SGHAT, FQNNGV. V gave up 1 base and J gave up 5 bases, with 14 bases separating them. The CDR3 runs 15 residues. Building of the TCR beta libraries involved iRepertoire HTBI primers and Arm-PCR of CDR3 regions. TCRdb re-derived calls from the multiplex PCR reads in MiXCR, one entry per CDR3 protein. In the table there are roughly 520,000 distinct CDR3 sequences, more than 10% of which are singletons. This clonotype was picked up many times. The antigen remains unidentified. The same data also went into a second study, on T cells in Graves' hyperthyroidism and ophthalmopathy. That publication notes: Hyperthyroidism in the patients, aged 18 to 65, was newly diagnosed and under 2 months in duration. Primed by the HTBI set, a first-round RT-PCR was run on the TCR CDR3.

This clonotype was obtained from a woman aged 30 to 39 with Graves disease. Sequenced here: peripheral blood mononuclear cells (PBMCs), sampled at new diagnosis, from a patient treated with antithyroid drugs. The chain couples TRBV11-2 to TRBJ2-5; no firm D call. CDR3 nucleotide sequence: TGTGCCAGCAGCTTAGCGATGAGTCCCGGGGAGACCCAGTACTTC. Translating it yields CASSLAMSPGETQYF.